Detailed here is one T cell receptor beta chain. Its antigen remains unknown. There was at least one pre-ART PBMC sample for each donor, plus at least two post-ART PBMC samples. These data are taken from a study of long-term antiretroviral therapy in people with HIV. Study-level findings and limits: It was not possible to obtain data on ART adherence, viral resistance or therapy changes. ART-treated samples gained diversity yet remained below transplant donor controls. Repertoire dominance by clones expanded before ART was seen at all time points.

This CDR3 is 11 amino acids long. The germline V and J ends were trimmed by 7 bases and 3 bases, with 7 bases remaining between them. In germline, CDR1 is MNHNS, CDR2 SASEGT. The authors ran the immunoSEQ assay, v3.0, at survey level. The table came from immunoSEQ multiplex PCR; TCRdb's copy has only in-frame clones and leaves some out. The table records about 12,000 clones, around 80% of them present only once. This chain links TRBV6-1 with TRBJ2-7; D may be TRBD2 (5 bases). The input for sequencing was unsorted PBMCs, taken around 8.2 years after starting antiretroviral therapy. The clonotype was recovered from a man aged 45-65 years with HIV. CDR3 nucleotide sequence: TGTGCCAGCATCGAGGGCTACGAGCAGTACTTC. Translating it yields CASIEGYEQYF.